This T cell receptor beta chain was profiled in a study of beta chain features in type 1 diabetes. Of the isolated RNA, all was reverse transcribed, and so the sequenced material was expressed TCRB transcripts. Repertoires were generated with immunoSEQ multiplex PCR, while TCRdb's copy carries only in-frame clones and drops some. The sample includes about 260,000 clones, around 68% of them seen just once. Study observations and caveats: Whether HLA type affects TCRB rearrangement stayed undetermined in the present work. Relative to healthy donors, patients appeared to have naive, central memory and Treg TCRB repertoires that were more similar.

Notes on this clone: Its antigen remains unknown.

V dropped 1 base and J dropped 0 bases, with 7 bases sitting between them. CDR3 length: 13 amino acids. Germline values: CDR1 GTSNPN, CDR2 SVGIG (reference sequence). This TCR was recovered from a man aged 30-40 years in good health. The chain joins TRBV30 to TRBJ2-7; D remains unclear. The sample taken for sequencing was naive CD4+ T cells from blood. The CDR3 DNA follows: TGTGCCTGGAGTGGTTTGGACTCCTACGAGCAGTACTTC. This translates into CAWSGLDSYEQYF. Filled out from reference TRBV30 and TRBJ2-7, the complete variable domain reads SQTIHQWPATLVQPVGSPLSLECTVEGTSNPNLYWYRQAAGRGLQLLFYSVGIGQISSEVPQNLSASRPQDRQFILSSKKLLLSDSGFYLCAWSGLDSYEQYFGPGTRLTVT.